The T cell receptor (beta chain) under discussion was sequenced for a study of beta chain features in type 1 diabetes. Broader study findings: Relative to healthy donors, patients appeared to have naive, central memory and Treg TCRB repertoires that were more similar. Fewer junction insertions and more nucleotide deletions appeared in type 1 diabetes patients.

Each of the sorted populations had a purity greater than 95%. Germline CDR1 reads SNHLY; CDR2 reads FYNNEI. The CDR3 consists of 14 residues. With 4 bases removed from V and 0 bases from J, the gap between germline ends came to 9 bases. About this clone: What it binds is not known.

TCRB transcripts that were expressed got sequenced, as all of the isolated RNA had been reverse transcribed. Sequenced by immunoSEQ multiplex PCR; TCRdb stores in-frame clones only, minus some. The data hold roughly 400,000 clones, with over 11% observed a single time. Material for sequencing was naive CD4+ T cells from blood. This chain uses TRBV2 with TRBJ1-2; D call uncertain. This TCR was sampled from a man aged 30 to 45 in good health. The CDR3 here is CASSGRRTNYGYTF. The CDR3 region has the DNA TGTGCCAGCAGTGGGAGGAGAACTAACTATGGCTACACCTTC.